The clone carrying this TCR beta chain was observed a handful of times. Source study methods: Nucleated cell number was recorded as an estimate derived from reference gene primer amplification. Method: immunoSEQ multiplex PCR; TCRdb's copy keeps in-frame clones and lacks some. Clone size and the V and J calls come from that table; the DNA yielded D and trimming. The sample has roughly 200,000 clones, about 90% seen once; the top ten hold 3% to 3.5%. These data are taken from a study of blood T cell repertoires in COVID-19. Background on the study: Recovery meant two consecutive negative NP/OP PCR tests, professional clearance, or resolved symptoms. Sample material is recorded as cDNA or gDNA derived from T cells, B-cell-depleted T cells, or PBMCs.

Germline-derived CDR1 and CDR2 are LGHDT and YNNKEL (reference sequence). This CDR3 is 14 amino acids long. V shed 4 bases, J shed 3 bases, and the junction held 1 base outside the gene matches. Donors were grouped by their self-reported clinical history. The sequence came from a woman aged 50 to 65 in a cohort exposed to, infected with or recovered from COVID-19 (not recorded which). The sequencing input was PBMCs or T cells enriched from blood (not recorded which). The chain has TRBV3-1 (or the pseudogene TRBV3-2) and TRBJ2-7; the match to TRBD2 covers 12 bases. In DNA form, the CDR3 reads TGTGCCAGCAGCCCGACTAGCGGGGGCTACGAGCAGTACTTC. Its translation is CASSPTSGGYEQYF.